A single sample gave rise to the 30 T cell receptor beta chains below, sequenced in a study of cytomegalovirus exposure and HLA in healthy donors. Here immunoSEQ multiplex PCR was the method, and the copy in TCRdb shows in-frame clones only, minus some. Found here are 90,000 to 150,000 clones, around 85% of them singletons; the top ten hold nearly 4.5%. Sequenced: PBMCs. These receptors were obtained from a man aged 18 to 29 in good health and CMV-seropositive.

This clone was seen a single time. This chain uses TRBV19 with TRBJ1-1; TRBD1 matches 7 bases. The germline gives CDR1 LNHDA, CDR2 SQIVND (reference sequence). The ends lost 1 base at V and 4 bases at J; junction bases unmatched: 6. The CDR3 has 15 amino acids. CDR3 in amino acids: CASSIGGRGFTEAFF. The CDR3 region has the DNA TGTGCCAGTAGTATAGGTGGCAGGGGGTTCACTGAAGCTTTCTTT.

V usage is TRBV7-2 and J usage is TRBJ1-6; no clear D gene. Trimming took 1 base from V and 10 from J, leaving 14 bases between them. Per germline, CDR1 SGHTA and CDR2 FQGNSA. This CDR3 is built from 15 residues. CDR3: CASSLVVETWSPLHF. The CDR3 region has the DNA TGTGCCAGCAGCTTAGTCGTCGAGACATGGTCACCCCTCCACTTT.

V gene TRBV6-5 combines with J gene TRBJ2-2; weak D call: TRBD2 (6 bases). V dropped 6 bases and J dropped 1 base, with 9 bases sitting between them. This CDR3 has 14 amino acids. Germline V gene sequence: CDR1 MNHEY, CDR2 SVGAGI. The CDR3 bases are TGTGCCAGCAGCGCGGGAAGGAACACCGGGGAGCTGTTTTTT. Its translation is CASSAGRNTGELFF.

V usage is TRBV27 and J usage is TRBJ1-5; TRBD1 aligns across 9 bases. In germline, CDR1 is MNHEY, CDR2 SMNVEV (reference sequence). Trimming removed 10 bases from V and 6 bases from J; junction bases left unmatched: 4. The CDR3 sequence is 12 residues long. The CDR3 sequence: CATRTGVQPQHF. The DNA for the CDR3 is TGTGCCACCCGGACAGGGGTTCAGCCCCAGCATTTT.

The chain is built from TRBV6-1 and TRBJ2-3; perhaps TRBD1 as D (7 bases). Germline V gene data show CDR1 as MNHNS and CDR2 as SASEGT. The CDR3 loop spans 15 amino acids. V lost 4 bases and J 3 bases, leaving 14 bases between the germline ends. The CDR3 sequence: CASSGHRGGTDTQYF. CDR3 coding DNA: TGTGCCAGCAGTGGCCACAGGGGAGGTACAGATACGCAGTATTTT.

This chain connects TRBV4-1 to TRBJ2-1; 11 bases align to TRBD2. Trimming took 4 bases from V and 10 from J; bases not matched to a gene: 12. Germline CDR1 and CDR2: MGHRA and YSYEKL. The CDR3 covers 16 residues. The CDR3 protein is CASSPHVTSGGREQFF. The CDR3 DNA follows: TGCGCCAGCAGCCCTCATGTCACTAGCGGGGGACGGGAGCAGTTCTTC.

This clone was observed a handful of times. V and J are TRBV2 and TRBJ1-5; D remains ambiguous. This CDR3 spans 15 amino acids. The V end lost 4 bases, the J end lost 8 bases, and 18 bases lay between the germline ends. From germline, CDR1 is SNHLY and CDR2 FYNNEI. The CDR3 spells CASSVSPYPSEPQHF. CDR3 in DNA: TGTGCCAGCAGTGTCTCTCCTTACCCCTCGGAGCCCCAGCATTTT.

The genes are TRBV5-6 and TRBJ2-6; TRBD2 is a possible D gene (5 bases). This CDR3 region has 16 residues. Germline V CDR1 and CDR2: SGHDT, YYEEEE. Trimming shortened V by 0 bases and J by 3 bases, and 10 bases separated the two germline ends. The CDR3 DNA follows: TGTGCCAGCAGCTTGGCCGGGCGGGTTGGGGCCAACGTCCTGACTTTC. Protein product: CASSLAGRVGANVLTF.

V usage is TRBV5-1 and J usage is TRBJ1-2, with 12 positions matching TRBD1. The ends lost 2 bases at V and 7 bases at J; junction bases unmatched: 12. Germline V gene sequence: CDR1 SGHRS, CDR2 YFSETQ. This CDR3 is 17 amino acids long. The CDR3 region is CASSLTMGQGAQVGYTF. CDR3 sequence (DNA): TGCGCCAGCAGCTTAACAATGGGACAGGGGGCGCAGGTTGGCTACACCTTC. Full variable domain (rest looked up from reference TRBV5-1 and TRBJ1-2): KAGVTQTPRYLIKTRGQQVTLSCSPISGHRSVSWYQQTPGQGLQFLFEYFSETQRNKGNFPGRFSGRQFSNSRSEMNVSTLELGDSALYLCASSLTMGQGAQVGYTFGSGTRLTVV.

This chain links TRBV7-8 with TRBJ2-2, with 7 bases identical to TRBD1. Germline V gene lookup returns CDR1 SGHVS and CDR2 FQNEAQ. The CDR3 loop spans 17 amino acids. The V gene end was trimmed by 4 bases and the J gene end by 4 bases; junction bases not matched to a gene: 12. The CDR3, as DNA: TGTGCCAGCAGCTCATACAGGGGTCTACAACGCACCGGGGAGCTGTTTTTT. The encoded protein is CASSSYRGLQRTGELFF.

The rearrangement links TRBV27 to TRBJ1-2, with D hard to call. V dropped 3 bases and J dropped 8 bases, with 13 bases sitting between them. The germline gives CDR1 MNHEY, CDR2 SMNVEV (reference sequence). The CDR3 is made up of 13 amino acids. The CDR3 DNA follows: TGTGCCAGCAGTTTGAGCATATTCGGGGGCTACACCTTC. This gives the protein CASSLSIFGGYTF.

The CDR3 DNA follows: TGTGCCAGCAGTTCCCCCGGGCGGGGGAGCTCCTACGAGCAGTACTTC. Protein: CASSSPGRGSSYEQYF. This chain links TRBV27 with TRBJ2-5; 7 bases agree with TRBD2. The assigned J gene may be wrong: the sequence end matches TRBJ2-7 better. The CDR3 is 16 residues long. Germline loops: CDR1 MNHEY, CDR2 SMNVEV (reference sequence).

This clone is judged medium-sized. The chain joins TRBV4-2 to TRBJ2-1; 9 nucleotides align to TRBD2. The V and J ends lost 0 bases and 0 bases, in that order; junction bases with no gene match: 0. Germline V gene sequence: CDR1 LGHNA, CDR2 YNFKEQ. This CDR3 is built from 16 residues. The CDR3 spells CASSQEAGGSYNEQFF. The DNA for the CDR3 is TGTGCCAGCAGCCAAGAAGCGGGGGGCTCCTACAATGAGCAGTTCTTC.

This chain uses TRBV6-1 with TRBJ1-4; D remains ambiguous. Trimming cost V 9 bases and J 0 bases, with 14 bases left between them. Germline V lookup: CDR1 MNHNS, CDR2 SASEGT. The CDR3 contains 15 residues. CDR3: CASRGYSATNEKLFF. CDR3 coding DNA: TGTGCCAGTCGGGGATACTCTGCAACTAATGAAAAACTGTTTTTT.

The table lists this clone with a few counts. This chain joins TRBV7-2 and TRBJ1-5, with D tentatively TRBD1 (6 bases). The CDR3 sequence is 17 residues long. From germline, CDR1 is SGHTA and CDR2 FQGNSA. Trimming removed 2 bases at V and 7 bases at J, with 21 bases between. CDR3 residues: CASSLLQGYRLGQPQHF. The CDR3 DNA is TGTGCCAGCAGCTTACTACAGGGCTACCGATTGGGACAGCCCCAGCATTTT.

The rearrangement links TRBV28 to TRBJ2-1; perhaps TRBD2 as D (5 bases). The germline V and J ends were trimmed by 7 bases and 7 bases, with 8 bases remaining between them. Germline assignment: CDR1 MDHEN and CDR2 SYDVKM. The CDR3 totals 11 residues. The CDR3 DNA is TGTGCCAGCACCCGGGAAAATGAGCAGTTCTTC. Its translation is CASTRENEQFF.

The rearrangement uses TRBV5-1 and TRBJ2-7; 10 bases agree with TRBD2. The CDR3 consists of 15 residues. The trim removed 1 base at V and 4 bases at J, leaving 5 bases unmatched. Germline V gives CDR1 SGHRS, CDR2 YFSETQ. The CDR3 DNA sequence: TGCGCCAGCAGCTTGTCTAGCGGGGGCTATTACGAGCAGTACTTC. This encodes CASSLSSGGYYEQYF.

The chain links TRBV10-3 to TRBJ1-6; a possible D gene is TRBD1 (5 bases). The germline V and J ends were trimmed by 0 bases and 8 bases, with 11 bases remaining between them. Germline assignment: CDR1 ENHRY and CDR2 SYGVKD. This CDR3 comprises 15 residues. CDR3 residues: CAISESQGEYSPLHF. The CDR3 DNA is TGTGCCATCAGTGAGTCTCAGGGCGAATATTCACCCCTCCACTTT.

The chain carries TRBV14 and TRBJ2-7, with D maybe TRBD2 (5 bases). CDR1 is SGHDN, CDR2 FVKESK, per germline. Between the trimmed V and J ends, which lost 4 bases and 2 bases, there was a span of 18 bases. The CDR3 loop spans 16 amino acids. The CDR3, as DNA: TGTGCCAGCAGCCTCCCCGGGATAAGGGCGACCTACGAGCAGTACTTC. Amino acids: CASSLPGIRATYEQYF.

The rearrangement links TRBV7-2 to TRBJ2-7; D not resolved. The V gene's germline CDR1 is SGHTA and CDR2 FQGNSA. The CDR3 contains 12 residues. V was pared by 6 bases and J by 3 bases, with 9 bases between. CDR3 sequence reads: CASSPTGYEQYF. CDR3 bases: TGTGCCAGCAGTCCCACGGGCTACGAGCAGTACTTC.

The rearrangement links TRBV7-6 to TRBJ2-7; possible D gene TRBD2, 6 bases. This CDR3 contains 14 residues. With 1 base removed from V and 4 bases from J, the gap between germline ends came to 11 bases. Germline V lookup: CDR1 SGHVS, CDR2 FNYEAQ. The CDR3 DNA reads TGTGCCAGCAGCTTAGACTCTCTAGCGTACGAGCAGTACTTC. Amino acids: CASSLDSLAYEQYF.

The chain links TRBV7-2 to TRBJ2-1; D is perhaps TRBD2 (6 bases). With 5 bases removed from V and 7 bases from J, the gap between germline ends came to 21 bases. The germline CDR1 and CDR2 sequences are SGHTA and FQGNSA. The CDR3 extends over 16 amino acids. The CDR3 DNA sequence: TGTGCCAGCAGCCCCGCCGGGACTGCTAGCTATAATGAGCAGTTCTTC. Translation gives CASSPAGTASYNEQFF.

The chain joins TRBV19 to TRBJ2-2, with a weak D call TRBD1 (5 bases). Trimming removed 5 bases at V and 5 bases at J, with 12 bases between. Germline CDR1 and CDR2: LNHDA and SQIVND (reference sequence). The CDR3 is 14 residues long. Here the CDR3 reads CASSLRGRTGELFF. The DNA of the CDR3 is TGTGCCAGTAGTCTAAGGGGCCGAACCGGGGAGCTGTTTTTT.

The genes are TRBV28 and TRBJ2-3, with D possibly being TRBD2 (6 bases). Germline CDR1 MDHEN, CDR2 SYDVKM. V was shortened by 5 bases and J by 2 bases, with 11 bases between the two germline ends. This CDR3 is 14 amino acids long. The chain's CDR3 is CASSDSGITDTQYF. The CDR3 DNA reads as TGTGCCAGCAGTGATAGCGGAATCACAGATACGCAGTATTTT.

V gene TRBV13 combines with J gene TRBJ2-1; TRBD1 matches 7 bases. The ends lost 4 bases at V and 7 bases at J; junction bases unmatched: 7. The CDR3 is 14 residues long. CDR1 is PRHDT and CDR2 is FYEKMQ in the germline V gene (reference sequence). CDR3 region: CASSSMGQWNEQFF. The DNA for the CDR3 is TGTGCCAGCAGCTCAATGGGACAGTGGAATGAGCAGTTCTTC.

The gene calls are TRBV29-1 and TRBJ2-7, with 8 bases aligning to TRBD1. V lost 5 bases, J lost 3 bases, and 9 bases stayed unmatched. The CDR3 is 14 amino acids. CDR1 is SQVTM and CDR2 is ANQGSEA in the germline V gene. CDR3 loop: CSVMTGEVGYEQYF. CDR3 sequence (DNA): TGCAGCGTTATGACAGGGGAGGTAGGCTACGAGCAGTACTTC.

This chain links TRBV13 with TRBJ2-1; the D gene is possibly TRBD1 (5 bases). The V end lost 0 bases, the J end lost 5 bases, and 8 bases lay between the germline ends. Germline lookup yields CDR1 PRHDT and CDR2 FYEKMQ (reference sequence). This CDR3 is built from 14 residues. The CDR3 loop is CASSLGRRDNEQFF. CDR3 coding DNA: TGTGCCAGCAGCTTAGGCCGCAGGGACAATGAGCAGTTCTTC.

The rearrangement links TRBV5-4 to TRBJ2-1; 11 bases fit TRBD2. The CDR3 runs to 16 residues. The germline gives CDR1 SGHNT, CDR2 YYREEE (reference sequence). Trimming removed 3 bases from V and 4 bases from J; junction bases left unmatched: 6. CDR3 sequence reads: CASSSSTSGTYNEQFF. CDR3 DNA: TGTGCCAGCAGCTCATCGACTAGCGGGACATACAATGAGCAGTTCTTC. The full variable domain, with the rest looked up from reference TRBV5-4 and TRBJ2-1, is ETGVTQSPTHLIKTRGQQVTLRCSSQSGHNTVSWYQQALGQGPQFIFQYYREEENGRGNFPPRFSGLQFPNYSSELNVNALELDDSALYLCASSSSTSGTYNEQFFGPGTRLTVL.

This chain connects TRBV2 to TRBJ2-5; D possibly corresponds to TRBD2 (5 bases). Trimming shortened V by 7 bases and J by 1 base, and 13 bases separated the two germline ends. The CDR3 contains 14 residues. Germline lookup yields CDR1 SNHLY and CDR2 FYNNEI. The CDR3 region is CASIGLLFQETQYF. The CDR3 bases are TGTGCCAGCATCGGACTTCTCTTCCAAGAGACCCAGTACTTC.

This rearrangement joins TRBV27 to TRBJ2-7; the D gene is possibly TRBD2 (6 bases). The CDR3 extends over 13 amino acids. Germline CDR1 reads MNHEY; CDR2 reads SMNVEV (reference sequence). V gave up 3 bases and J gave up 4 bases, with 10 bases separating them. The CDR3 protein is CASSFGGRYEQYF. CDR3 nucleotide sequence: TGTGCCAGCAGTTTCGGGGGTAGATACGAGCAGTACTTC.